This T cell receptor (beta chain) comes out of a study of cytomegalovirus exposure and HLA in healthy donors (dated by TCRdb to about 2017). Regarding the research as a whole: In an earlier analysis of under 750 of the donors, 276 Gb of sequence data and 100 million or so unique TCR beta sequences from 180 million or so T cells were reported. Roughly 300 gigabases of sequencing data and tens of millions of unique TCR sequences were included in an early release covering about 600 HLA-typed donors. Of the approximately 400 genotyped donors, 65% to 90% fell in the genetic ancestry cluster associated with self-reported Caucasian donors. The study aimed to test whether cataloging public T cell receptors could reveal signatures of past pathogen exposure. Using immunosequencing, the study profiled T cell repertoires from 666 subjects and related those repertoires to cytomegalovirus serostatus. Besides the first cohort of around 700 subjects, a separate validation cohort made up of 95 to 150 different subjects was used. To predict cytomegalovirus infection status, the study combined high-throughput TCR immunosequencing, statistical association of individual TCRs with disease status, and machine learning. In a later analysis, previously published TCR beta repertoires from 600 to 850 donors were re-analyzed and high-resolution HLA genotyping was added so that TCR occurrence patterns could be studied. Rather than using new phenotypic data, the later analysis identified candidate immune exposures from TCR beta sequences and from how often those sequences occurred across donors. To decide whether each TCR beta V gene segment behaved as functional or pseudogenic, an earlier analysis of fewer than 750 of the donors relied on high-throughput TCR beta sequencing. Donor age, sex, ethnicity and CMV serostatus were compiled together with the repertoire data. Genome-wide SNP genotypes for about three fifths of the roughly 700 donors were used in a later genetic analysis, which treated that subset as a discovery cohort. All discovery cohort repertoires had been generated using a single sequencing platform. HLA typing covered class I and class II loci at four-digit resolution. The number of typed donors differed by locus: about 620-640 for A, B, C, DRB1 and DQB1; approximately 540 for DQA1; some 590 for DPA1; and 400 to 480 for DPB1. Roughly 5 DR-DQ haplotypes were handled as single units for association and clustering because linkage in the cohort was strong. Across 300 to 400 genotyped donors of the cohort, an average of about 250,000 unique TCR beta nucleotide sequences per donor were sequenced, and roughly 18% of those sequences were non-productive.

General study outcomes and caveats: In an earlier analysis of 587 of the donors, most TCR beta V segments appeared in productive rearrangements about 87% or about 30% of the time, broadly matching IMGT annotations. According to the authors, the approach could potentially be generalized to other disease states and immunological phenotypes. The classifier was reported to diagnose cytomegalovirus status with high specificity and sensitivity in both the original and validation cohorts. V-gene and J-gene trimming of TCR beta chains was associated with a missense DCLRE1C variant in a later genetic analysis, and the association was replicated in an independent cohort. Presence/absence analyses assumed roughly uniform sequencing depth across donors, an assumption that may not hold. At a false discovery rate of 0.05, a later analysis linked 16,951 TCR beta sequences to specific HLA alleles. In the study, 150 to 200 TCR beta chains were listed as associated with cytomegalovirus. In a later analysis, most CMV-associated TCR beta chains were found to appear HLA-restricted, with HLA associations seemingly driven largely by CMV exposure. Linkage disequilibrium might explain the correlated functional status among segregating V segments, but an unknown experimental factor could not be ruled out. Strong co-occurrence of HLA alleles, especially DR and DQ, made assigning TCR associations to individual alleles difficult. A group of highly shared sequence variants was considered likely to be a technical artifact of the sequencing pipeline. Most TCR sequences were seen in very few donors, while some public TCRs were found in many individuals. The 87-base-pair reads could not distinguish some IMGT-functional V segments, including TRBV6-2 and TRBV6-3, so those segments were excluded. In this cohort, only TCR beta chains were sequenced, and detectable features were limited by the absence of alpha or paired-chain data. Compared with the 666-donor mean, donors in an Asian-associated ancestry cluster had fewer N-insertions in productive TCRs, according to a later genetic analysis. A few of the identified cytomegalovirus-associated TCR beta chains were confirmed in vitro to be specific for cytomegalovirus antigens. A later analysis found that TCR association rates varied across HLA loci, with DRB1 alleles showing the most associated TCRs and HLA-C alleles the fewest. A further reported finding was that TCR beta sequences accurately predicted the HLA-A and HLA-B alleles for most subjects in the first cohort. About 17 rarely observed V segments, including chromosome 9 orphons, were excluded from the earlier analysis of some 590 of the donors because counts were too low. In a later analysis, HLA-associated TCR beta chains were found to be more clonally expanded and to have lower generation probabilities than equally common non-associated chains. Several of the top co-occurrence clusters appeared to be linked to parvovirus B19, influenza, CMV and Epstein-Barr virus, according to a later analysis. Because HLA typing was missing for some donors at each locus, association tests included only the typed subset. For the cohort, immune exposure information was limited to CMV serostatus.

Via the germline V gene, CDR1 is SGDLS and CDR2 YYNGEE. V is cut by 0 bases and J by 4 bases, and the space between the germline ends is 10 bases. The CDR3 covers 14 residues, taking in both the cysteine and the phenylalanine. Solely the CDR3 DNA is kept, with 42 bases framed from the first base. The cohort consisted of 600 to 750 healthy bone marrow donors. Cohort members were all nominally healthy when sampled, although unrecorded immune exposures were likely present. The donor tested CMV seropositive, placing the donor among the roughly 300 seropositive members of the cohort. A peripheral blood sample was collected from each donor, and TCR beta sequencing was performed on peripheral blood mononuclear cells. Genomic DNA was extracted from the blood cell samples with the Qiagen DNeasy Blood Extraction Kit. Libraries were prepared through the immunoSEQ multiplex PCR assay. A mixture of 60 forward primers for TCR Vbeta segments and 13 reverse primers for TCR Jbeta segments was used in the multiplex PCR. The CDR3 region of rearranged TCR beta genes was amplified from genomic DNA with a multiplex PCR assay. The amplified TCR beta libraries were sequenced on the Illumina HiSeq System as 87-base-pair reads. On the authors' methods: In a later analysis, tens of millions of unique TCR beta chains were counted across the approximately 640 repertoires, and around 10 million of these chains were shared by at least two donors. Raw reads were error-corrected and collapsed into unique sequences with a nearest-neighbor algorithm that merged closely related sequences to remove PCR and sequencing errors. To assign V, D and J gene segments, CDR3 sequences were aligned to IMGT reference sequences. Each retained sequence needed at least a six-nucleotide match to both a V gene segment and a J gene segment. Rearrangements were called productive when the CDR3 lacked stop codons and stayed in frame with V and J; all others were non-productive. CDR3 was defined according to IMGT convention as the region running from the second conserved V-encoded cysteine to the conserved J-encoded phenylalanine. The earlier analysis of about 590 of the donors excluded sequences that lacked an unambiguous match to a single V gene segment. In an earlier analysis of approximately 550 of the donors, V segments were called functional above 56.7% productive rearrangements and were called segregating when the between-donor standard deviation exceeded 5%. A statistical classification framework was built to diagnose cytomegalovirus status from the catalog of TCR beta chain sequences. In a later analysis, V and J genes were assigned by comparing TCR nucleotide sequences against IMGT/GENE-DB human TR gene sequences. A later analysis assigned CDR3 sequences and most-parsimonious VDJ recombination scenarios with the TCRdist pipeline. In a later analysis, every TCR beta chain was defined by the combination of its CDR3 amino acid sequence and its V-gene family, and reads without a unique V-gene family were dropped. In a later analysis, a few hundred highly shared, low-generation-probability nucleotide sequences were removed to address suspected cross-contamination and a sequencing artifact. In a later analysis, a clonal expansion index was calculated for each public chain from normalized within-repertoire ranks of inferred template counts. In a later analysis, generation probabilities were computed with a VDJ recombination model fitted to out-of-frame rearrangements, and the resulting probabilities were checked against IGoR. A later analysis scored TCR-TCR, TCR-HLA and TCR-CMV co-occurrence with hypergeometric tests, applying a repertoire-size bias correction to TCR pairs. In a later analysis, false discovery rates were estimated by permuting HLA or CMV assignments 20 times. In a later analysis, co-occurring TCRs were grouped with DBSCAN, and TCRdist sequence similarity was added when clustering was performed within HLA-allele-positive subsets. Repertoires with fewer than 30,000 or more than 120,000 public chains were left out of co-occurrence clustering, as were five repertoires with anomalous nucleotide sharing. Imported from immuneACCESS, the table was reduced by TCRdb to in-frame sequences with V and J called. These copies leave out some clones; in studies compared against another copy, an unresolved V gene accounts for under half, and the cause of the remainder is not known. The V and J calls and clone size were taken over from that table, and D and trimming were inferred from the DNA. This sample holds 150,000 to 200,000 clones; approximately 85% were observed only once. The ten largest clones represent about 9.3% of the sample.

A few counts support this clone. Which antigen it targets is not known. It has no much larger one-base neighbor in the sample; base qualities were not kept. Recombination joined TRBV9 with TRBJ1-2, with no D gene named confidently. Sequencing was performed on PBMCs. This receptor was identified in a man aged 18 to 30 in good health and CMV-seropositive. DNA sequence: TGTGCCAGCAGCGTAGATGTCAGACTCTATGGCTACACCTTC. The translation is CASSVDVRLYGYTF. Full variable domain (CDR3 extended with the reference TRBV9 and TRBJ1-2 proteins): DSGVTQTPKHLITATGQRVTLRCSPRSGDLSVYWYQQSLDQGLQFLIQYYNGEERAKGNILERFSAQQFPDLHSELNLSSLELGDSALYFCASSVDVRLYGYTFGSGTRLTVV.